The 21 T cell receptor beta chains presented below share a single source sample, sequenced in a study of T cells in narcolepsy. Repertoires were generated with immunoSEQ multiplex PCR, while TCRdb's copy carries only in-frame clones and drops some. Of some 15,000 clones listed, roughly 87% are singletons. The specimen sequenced was memory (CD45RA-) CD4+ T cells from blood. The receptors come from a human donor in good health.

The chain employs TRBV5-4 and TRBJ2-1, with D unclear. V was trimmed by 5 bases and J by 12 bases, leaving 18 bases between them. The CDR3 totals 13 residues. The germline CDR1 and CDR2 sequences are SGHNT and YYREEE (reference sequence). CDR3 in DNA: TGTGCCAGCAGTACGCCCACTCTTTCGGGGCAGTTCTTC. It yields the protein CASSTPTLSGQFF.

The V gene is TRBV7-9, the J gene TRBJ1-3; no definite D call. The CDR3 is made up of 13 amino acids. Germline-derived CDR1 and CDR2 are SEHNR and FQNEAQ (reference sequence). The germline V and J ends were trimmed by 2 bases and 2 bases, with 4 bases remaining between them. The CDR3 sequence is CASSLLTGNTIYF. The CDR3 region has the DNA TGTGCCAGCAGCTTATTAACTGGAAACACCATATATTTT.

The count of this clone is one. The rearrangement uses TRBV11-2 and TRBJ1-3; TRBD1 is a possible D gene (5 bases). Trimming took 8 bases from V and 4 from J, leaving 12 bases between them. This CDR3 comprises 13 residues. Germline lookup yields CDR1 SGHAT and CDR2 FQNNGV. CDR3 bases: TGTGCCAGCTGCGGGGCCATAGGAAACACCATATATTTT. Translation gives CASCGAIGNTIYF.

V is TRBV30 and J is TRBJ2-3, with 8 bases lining up with TRBD2. J gave up 0 bases and V 5 bases, and 7 bases lay outside the gene matches. This CDR3 is 15 amino acids long. CDR1 is GTSNPN, CDR2 SVGIG, per germline (reference sequence). The CDR3 DNA reads TGTGCCTGGGACCCACTAGCGGCTAGCACAGATACGCAGTATTTT. The encoded protein is CAWDPLAASTDTQYF.

The V and J genes are TRBV5-1 and TRBJ2-3, with a tentative D call TRBD2 (5 bases). Trimming removed 2 bases from V and 0 bases from J, with 10 bases in between. CDR1 and CDR2 from the germline V gene are SGHRS and YFSETQ. There are 15 residues in the CDR3. The CDR3 is CASSFFGGSTDTQYF. DNA for the CDR3: TGCGCCAGCAGCTTCTTCGGCGGGAGCACAGATACGCAGTATTTT.

V usage is TRBV18 and J usage is TRBJ2-5; TRBD1 agrees at 7 bases. The CDR3 has 17 residues. After removal of 4 bases from V and 1 base from J, the junction contained 12 bases not matched to a gene. CDR1 is KGHSH, CDR2 LQKENI, per germline. CDR3 DNA: TGTGCCAGCTCACTTCGCACGACTGGGACAGCCCAAGAGACCCAGTACTTC. This sequence encodes CASSLRTTGTAQETQYF.

The J gene is TRBJ1-6, the V gene TRBV6-1; D gene unclear. CDR1 and CDR2 (germline): MNHNS, SASEGT. V shed 5 bases and J shed 7 bases, with 12 bases lying between them. The CDR3 length is 14 residues. CDR3 protein: CASSTVIRNSPLHF. The CDR3 DNA is TGTGCCAGCAGTACCGTAATTAGGAATTCACCCCTCCACTTT.

This chain uses TRBV2 with TRBJ1-5, with D possibly being TRBD1 (6 bases). Germline V CDR1 and CDR2: SNHLY, FYNNEI. V lost 9 bases, J lost 7 bases, and 19 bases lay in between. This CDR3 spans 14 amino acids. The CDR3 is CASSGGGAGQPQHF. The CDR3 nucleotides are TGTGCCAGTTCAGGTGGGGGCGCTGGGCAGCCCCAGCATTTT.

This clone has just a few counts. This sequence joins TRBV2 and TRBJ2-5; TRBD1 matches 9 bases. Per germline, CDR1 SNHLY and CDR2 FYNNEI. Trimming cost V 8 bases and J 5 bases; bases outside gene matches: 6. This CDR3 is 13 amino acids long. This CDR3 is CASSRDRDETQYF. CDR3 DNA: TGTGCCAGCTCCCGGGACAGGGACGAGACCCAGTACTTC. The complete variable domain, with remaining parts taken from reference TRBV2 and TRBJ2-5, reads EPEVTQTPSHQVTQMGQEVILRCVPISNHLYFYWYRQILGQKVEFLVSFYNNEISEKSEIFDDQFSVERPDGSNFTLKIRSTKLEDSAMYFCASSRDRDETQYFGPGTRLLVL.

The rearrangement uses TRBV29-1 and TRBJ1-4; D perhaps matches TRBD1 (6 bases). V dropped 7 bases and J dropped 1 base, with 10 bases sitting between them. Germline assignment: CDR1 SQVTM and CDR2 ANQGSEA. The CDR3 is 13 residues long. As DNA, the CDR3 is TGCAGCGCCCTACAGGGAACTAATGAAAAACTGTTTTTT. This sequence encodes CSALQGTNEKLFF.

The rearrangement joins TRBV10-2 to TRBJ1-6; no firm D call. CDR1 and CDR2 (germline): WSHSY, SAAADI. The CDR3 length is 14 residues. V lost 0 bases and J 9 bases, leaving 9 bases between the germline ends. CDR3: CASSESDFSSPLHF. The CDR3, as DNA: TGCGCCAGCAGTGAGTCAGACTTCAGTTCACCCCTCCACTTT.

This clone was seen more than once but under ten times. The V call is TRBV2, the J call TRBJ1-1; D uncertain. Germline values: CDR1 SNHLY, CDR2 FYNNEI. The V end lost 1 base, the J end lost 5 bases, and 8 bases lay between the germline ends. CDR3 size: 13 residues. The chain's CDR3 is CASSEEGRTEAFF. Here the CDR3 DNA reads TGTGCCAGCAGTGAAGAGGGAAGGACTGAAGCTTTCTTT.

In its sample, this clone was seen a few times. The chain has TRBV9 and TRBJ1-3; D unclear. The germline V gene encodes CDR1 SGDLS and CDR2 YYNGEE. This CDR3 spans 13 amino acids. V lost 3 bases and J lost 3, with 7 bases in between. The CDR3 here is CASSAGDGNTIYF. The CDR3, as DNA: TGTGCCAGCAGCGCAGGTGATGGAAACACCATATATTTT.

This clone was seen more than once but under ten times. V usage is TRBV6-5 and J usage is TRBJ2-5, with D perhaps TRBD1 or TRBD2 (5 bases each). The J call is doubtful: the DNA matches TRBJ2-7 better. The germline V gene encodes CDR1 MNHEY and CDR2 SVGAGI. This CDR3 region has 13 residues. CDR3 DNA sequence: TGTGCCGCCAGGGAGACCCACTCCTACGAGCAGTACTTC. The encoded protein is CAARETHSYEQYF.

The CDR3 region has the DNA TGTGCCAGCAGTGTAATCGACAGGGATAACTACGAGCAGTACTTC. Translation gives CASSVIDRDNYEQYF. The V call is TRBV25-1, the J call TRBJ2-7; 7 bases are a match to TRBD1. This CDR3 is built from 15 residues. J was trimmed by 3 bases and V by 4 bases; bases with no gene match: 9. Germline assignment: CDR1 MGHDK and CDR2 SYGVNS.

The chain is built from TRBV5-5 and TRBJ1-2; D ambiguous. The CDR3 contains 14 residues. In germline, CDR1 is SGHKS, CDR2 YYEKEE (reference sequence). The V gene lost 1 base and the J gene lost 0 bases, with 7 bases spanning the gap. DNA of the CDR3: TGTGCCAGCAGCTTGCGTGTTTCTAACTATGGCTACACCTTC. Its protein product is CASSLRVSNYGYTF.

The rearrangement links TRBV6-1 to TRBJ2-1; 11 bases are shared with TRBD2. From germline, CDR1 is MNHNS and CDR2 SASEGT. CDR3 length: 17 amino acids. With 1 base clipped from V and 6 bases from J, the junction kept 8 bases outside the gene matches. CDR3 nucleotide sequence: TGTGCCAGCAGTGAAGTTCTGGGACTAGCGGAGGGCAATGAGCAGTTCTTC. Encoded protein: CASSEVLGLAEGNEQFF.

The V gene is TRBV30, the J gene TRBJ1-3; 7 positions match TRBD1. The J segment lost 2 bases and the V segment lost 2 bases, leaving 6 bases of the junction unmatched. The CDR3 length is 15 residues. Germline loops: CDR1 GTSNPN, CDR2 SVGIG (reference sequence). The CDR3 nucleotides read TGTGCCTGGAGTCCCAGGGGGGGGACTGGAAACACCATATATTTT. It codes for CAWSPRGGTGNTIYF.

The V and J genes are TRBV4-1 and TRBJ2-5; D unresolved. Germline V gene lookup returns CDR1 MGHRA and CDR2 YSYEKL. With 3 bases removed from V and 2 bases from J, the gap between germline ends came to 7 bases. The CDR3 has 13 amino acids. As DNA, the CDR3 is TGCGCCAGCAGCCAGGTACTGCAAGAGACCCAGTACTTC. Translation gives CASSQVLQETQYF.

Details on this clone: Other nucleotide sequences in the sample specify the same CDR3. The CDR3 protein is CASSSTGGYGYTF. The DNA for the CDR3 is TGTGCCAGCAGCTCTACAGGGGGCTATGGCTACACCTTC. V gene TRBV7-2 combines with J gene TRBJ1-2; 8 nucleotides line up with TRBD1. This CDR3 spans 13 amino acids. V lost 4 bases and J lost 4; bases outside the gene matches: 2. Germline CDR1 SGHTA, CDR2 FQGNSA.

The chain recombines TRBV5-4 with TRBJ2-5, with TRBD1 identical over 8 bases. Germline assignment: CDR1 SGHNT and CDR2 YYREEE (reference sequence). J lost 4 bases, V lost 3 bases, and 8 bases had no gene match. This CDR3 is 15 amino acids long. This CDR3 reads CASSSGDRGGETQYF. CDR3 nucleotide sequence: TGTGCCAGCAGCTCCGGTGACAGGGGAGGAGAGACCCAGTACTTC.